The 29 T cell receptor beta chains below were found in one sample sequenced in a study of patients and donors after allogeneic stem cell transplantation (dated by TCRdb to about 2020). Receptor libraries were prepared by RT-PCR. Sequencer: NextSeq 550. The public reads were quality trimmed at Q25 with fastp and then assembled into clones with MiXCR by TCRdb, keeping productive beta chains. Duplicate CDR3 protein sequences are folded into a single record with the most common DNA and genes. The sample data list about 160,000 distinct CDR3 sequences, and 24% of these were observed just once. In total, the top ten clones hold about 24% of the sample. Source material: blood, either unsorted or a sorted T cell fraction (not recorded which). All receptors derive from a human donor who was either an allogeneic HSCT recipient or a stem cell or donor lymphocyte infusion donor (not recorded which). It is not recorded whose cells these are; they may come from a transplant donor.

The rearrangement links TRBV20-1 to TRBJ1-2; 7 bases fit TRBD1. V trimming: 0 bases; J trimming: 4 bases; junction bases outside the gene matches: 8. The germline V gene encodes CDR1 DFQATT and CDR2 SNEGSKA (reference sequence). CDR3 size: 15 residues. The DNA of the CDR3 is TGCAGTGCTAGAGAGCTTACCGGGACAGTCTATGGCTACACCTTC. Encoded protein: CSARELTGTVYGYTF.

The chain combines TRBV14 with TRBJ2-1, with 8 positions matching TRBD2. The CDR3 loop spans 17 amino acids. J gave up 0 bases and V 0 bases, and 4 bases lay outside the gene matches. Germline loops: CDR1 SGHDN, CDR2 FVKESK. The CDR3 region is CASSQDSSGGSYNEQFF. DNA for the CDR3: TGTGCCAGCAGCCAAGATTCAAGCGGGGGCTCCTACAATGAGCAGTTCTTC.

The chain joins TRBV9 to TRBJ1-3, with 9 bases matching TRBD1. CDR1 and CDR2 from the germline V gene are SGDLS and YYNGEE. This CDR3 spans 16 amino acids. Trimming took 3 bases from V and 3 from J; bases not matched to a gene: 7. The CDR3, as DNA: TGTGCCAGCAGCGATCCGACAGGGGGAAGTGGAAACACCATATATTTT. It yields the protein CASSDPTGGSGNTIYF.

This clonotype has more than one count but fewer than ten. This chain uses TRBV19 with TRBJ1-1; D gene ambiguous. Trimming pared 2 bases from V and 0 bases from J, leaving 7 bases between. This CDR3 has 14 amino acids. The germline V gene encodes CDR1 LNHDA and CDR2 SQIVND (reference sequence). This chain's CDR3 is CASSIYNVNTEAFF. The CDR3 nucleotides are TGTGCCAGTAGTATATATAACGTGAACACTGAAGCTTTCTTT.

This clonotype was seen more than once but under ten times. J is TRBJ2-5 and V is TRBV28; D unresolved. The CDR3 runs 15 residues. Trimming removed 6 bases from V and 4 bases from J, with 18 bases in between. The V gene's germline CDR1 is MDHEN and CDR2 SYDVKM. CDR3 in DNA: TGTGCCAGCAGCTCAGACACAACAGTGGTAGAGACCCAGTACTTC. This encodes CASSSDTTVVETQYF.

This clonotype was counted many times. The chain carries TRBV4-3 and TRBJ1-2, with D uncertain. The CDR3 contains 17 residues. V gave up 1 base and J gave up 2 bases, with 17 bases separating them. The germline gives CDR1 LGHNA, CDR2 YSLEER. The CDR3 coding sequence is TGCGCCAGCAGCCAAGGGCCCCTGAGAGGGATCAACTATGGCTACACCTTC. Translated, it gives CASSQGPLRGINYGYTF.

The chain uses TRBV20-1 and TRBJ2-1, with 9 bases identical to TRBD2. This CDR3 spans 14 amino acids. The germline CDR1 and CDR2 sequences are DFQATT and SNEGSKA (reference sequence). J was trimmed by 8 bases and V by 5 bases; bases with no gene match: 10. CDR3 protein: CSAPSGASWDEQFF. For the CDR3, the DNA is TGCAGTGCTCCTAGCGGGGCCAGTTGGGATGAGCAGTTCTTC.

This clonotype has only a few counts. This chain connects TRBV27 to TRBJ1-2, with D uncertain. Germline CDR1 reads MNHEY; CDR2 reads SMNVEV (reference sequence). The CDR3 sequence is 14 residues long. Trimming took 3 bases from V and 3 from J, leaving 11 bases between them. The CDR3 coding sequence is TGTGCCAGCAGTTTCCGGGGTGCTCACTATGGCTACACCTTC. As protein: CASSFRGAHYGYTF.

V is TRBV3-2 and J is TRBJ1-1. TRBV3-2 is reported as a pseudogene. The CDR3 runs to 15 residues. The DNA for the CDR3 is TGTGCCAGCAGCCAAATGGGCCCAAAGAACACTGAAGCTTTCTTT. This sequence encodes CASSQMGPKNTEAFF.

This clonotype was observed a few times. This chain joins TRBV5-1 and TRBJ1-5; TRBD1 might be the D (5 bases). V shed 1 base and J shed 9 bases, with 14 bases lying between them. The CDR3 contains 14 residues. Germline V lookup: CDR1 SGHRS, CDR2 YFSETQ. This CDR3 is CASSLSGQGWPQHF. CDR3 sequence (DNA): TGCGCCAGCAGCTTGTCCGGGCAGGGTTGGCCCCAGCATTTT.

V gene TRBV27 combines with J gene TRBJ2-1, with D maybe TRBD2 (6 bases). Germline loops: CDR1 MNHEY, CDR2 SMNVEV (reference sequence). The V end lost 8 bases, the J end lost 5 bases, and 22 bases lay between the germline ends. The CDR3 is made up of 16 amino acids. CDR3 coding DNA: TGTGCCAGCGGGCCCTTGGAGGGCCCGTACAACAATGAGCAGTTCTTC. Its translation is CASGPLEGPYNNEQFF.

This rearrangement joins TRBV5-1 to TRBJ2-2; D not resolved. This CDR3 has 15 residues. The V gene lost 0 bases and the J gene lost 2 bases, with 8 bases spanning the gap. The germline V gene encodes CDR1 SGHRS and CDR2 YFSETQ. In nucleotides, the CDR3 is TGCGCCAGCAGCTTGGTAGGGTCTAACACCGGGGAGCTGTTTTTT. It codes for CASSLVGSNTGELFF.

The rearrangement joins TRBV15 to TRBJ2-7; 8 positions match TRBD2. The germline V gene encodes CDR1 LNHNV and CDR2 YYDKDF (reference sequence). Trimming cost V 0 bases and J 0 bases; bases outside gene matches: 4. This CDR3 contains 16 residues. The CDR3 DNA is TGTGCCACCAGCAGAGATCCCGGGACTAGCTCCTACGAGCAGTACTTC. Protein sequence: CATSRDPGTSSYEQYF.

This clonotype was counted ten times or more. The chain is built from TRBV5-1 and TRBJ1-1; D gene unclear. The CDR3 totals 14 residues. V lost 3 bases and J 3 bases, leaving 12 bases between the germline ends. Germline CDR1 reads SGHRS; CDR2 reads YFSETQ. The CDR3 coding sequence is TGCGCCAGCAGCTCCCGGGTTTGGGACACTGAAGCTTTCTTT. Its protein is CASSSRVWDTEAFF.

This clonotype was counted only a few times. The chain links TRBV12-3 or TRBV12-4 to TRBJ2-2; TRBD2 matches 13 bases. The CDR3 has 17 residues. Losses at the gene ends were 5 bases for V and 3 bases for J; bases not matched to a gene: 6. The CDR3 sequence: CASSPGLAGEHTGELFF. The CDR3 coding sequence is TGTGCCAGCAGTCCAGGACTAGCGGGAGAGCACACCGGGGAGCTGTTTTTT.

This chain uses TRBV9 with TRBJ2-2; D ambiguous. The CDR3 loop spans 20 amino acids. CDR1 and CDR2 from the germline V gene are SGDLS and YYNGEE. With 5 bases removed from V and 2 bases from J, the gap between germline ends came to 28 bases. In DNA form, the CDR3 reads TGTGCCAGCAGTCCAGGTCACTATATAACGGAGCTGGTAAACACCGGGGAGCTGTTTTTT. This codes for CASSPGHYITELVNTGELFF.

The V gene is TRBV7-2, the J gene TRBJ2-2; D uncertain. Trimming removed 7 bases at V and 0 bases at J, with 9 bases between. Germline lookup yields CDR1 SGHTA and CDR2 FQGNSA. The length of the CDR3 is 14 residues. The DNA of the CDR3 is TGTGCCAGCACCGTTGGATCGAACACCGGGGAGCTGTTTTTT. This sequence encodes CASTVGSNTGELFF.

CDR3 DNA: TGTGCCAGCAGTGCAAACAATCAGCCCCAGCATTTT. Translated: CASSANNQPQHF. This chain connects TRBV2 to TRBJ1-5; D is unresolved. V was pared by 4 bases and J by 3 bases, with 4 bases between. The germline gives CDR1 SNHLY, CDR2 FYNNEI. CDR3 length: 12 residues.

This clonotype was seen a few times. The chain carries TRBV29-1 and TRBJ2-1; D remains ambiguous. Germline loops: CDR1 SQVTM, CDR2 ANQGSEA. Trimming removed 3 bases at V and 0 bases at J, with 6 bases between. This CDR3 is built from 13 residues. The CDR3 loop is CSVEGSSYNEQFF. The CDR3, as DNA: TGCAGCGTTGAGGGAAGCTCCTACAATGAGCAGTTCTTC.

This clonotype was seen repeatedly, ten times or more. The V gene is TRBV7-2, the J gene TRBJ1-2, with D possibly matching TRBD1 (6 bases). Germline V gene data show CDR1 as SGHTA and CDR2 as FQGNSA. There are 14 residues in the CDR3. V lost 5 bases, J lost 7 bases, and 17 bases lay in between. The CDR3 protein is CASSPMQGQGGYTF. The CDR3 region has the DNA TGTGCCAGCAGCCCTATGCAGGGGCAGGGTGGCTACACCTTC.

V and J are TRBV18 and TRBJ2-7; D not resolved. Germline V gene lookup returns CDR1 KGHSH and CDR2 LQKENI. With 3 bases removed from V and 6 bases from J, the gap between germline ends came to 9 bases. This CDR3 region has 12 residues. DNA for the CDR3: TGTGCCAGCTCACCGAACAGCCCCGAGCAGTACTTC. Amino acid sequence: CASSPNSPEQYF.

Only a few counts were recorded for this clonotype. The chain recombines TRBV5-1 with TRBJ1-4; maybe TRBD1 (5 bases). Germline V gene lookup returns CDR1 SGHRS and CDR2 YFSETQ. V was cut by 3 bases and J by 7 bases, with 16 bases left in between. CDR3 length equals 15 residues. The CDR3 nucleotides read TGCGCCAGCAGCTCTACGTCCGGCGGGGGTGAAAAACTGTTTTTT. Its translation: CASSSTSGGGEKLFF.

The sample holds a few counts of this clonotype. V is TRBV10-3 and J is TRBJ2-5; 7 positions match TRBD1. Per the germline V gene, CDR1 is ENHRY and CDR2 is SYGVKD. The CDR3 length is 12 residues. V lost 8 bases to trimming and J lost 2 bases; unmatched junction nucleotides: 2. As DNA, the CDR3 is TGTGCCATCGGGGGACAGCAAGAGACCCAGTACTTC. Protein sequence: CAIGGQQETQYF.

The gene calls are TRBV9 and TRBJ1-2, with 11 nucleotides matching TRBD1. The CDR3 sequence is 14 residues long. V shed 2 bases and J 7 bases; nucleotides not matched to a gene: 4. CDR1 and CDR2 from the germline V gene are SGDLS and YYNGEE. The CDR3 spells CASSVDRGLSGYTF. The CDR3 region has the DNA TGTGCCAGCAGCGTGGACAGGGGGCTCAGTGGCTACACCTTC.

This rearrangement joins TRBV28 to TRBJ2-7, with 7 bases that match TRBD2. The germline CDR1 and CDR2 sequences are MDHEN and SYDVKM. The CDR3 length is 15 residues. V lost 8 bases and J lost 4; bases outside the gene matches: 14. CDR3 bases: TGTGCCAGCGGCCCATCTAGCGGAGTTAAATACGAGCAGTACTTC. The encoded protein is CASGPSSGVKYEQYF.

The CDR3 DNA follows: TGTGCCAGCAGACGGACTAGCGGGGGGGCCGGTTTTAGAGAGACCCAGTACTTC. Translating it yields CASRRTSGGAGFRETQYF. The gene calls are TRBV12-3 or TRBV12-4 and TRBJ2-5; 15 nucleotides match TRBD2. The V gene end was trimmed by 6 bases and the J gene end by 4 bases; junction bases not matched to a gene: 12. The CDR3 consists of 18 residues.

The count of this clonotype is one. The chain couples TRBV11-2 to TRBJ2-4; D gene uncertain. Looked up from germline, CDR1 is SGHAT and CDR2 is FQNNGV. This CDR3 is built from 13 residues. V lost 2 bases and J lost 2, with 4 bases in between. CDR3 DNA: TGTGCCAGCAGCTTAATATCCAAAAACATTCAGTACTTC. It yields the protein CASSLISKNIQYF. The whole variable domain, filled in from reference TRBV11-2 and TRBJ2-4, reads EAGVAQSPRYKIIEKRQSVAFWCNPISGHATLYWYQQILGQGPKLLIQFQNNGVVDDSQLPKDRFSAERLKGVDSTLKIQPAKLEDSAVYLCASSLISKNIQYFGAGTRLSVL.

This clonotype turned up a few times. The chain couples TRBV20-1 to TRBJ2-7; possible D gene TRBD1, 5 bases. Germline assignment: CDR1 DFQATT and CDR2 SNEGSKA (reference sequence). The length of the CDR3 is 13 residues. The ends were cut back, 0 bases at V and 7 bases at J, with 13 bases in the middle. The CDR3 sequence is CSARDWGRLEQYF. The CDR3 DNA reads TGCAGTGCTAGAGATTGGGGCAGACTTGAGCAGTACTTC.

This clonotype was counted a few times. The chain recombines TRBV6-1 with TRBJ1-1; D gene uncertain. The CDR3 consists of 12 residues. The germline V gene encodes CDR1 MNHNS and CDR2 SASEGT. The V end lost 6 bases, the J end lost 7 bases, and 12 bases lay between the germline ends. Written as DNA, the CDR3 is TGTGCCAGCAGGGATCCGGGAAATGAAGCTTTCTTT. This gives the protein CASRDPGNEAFF.